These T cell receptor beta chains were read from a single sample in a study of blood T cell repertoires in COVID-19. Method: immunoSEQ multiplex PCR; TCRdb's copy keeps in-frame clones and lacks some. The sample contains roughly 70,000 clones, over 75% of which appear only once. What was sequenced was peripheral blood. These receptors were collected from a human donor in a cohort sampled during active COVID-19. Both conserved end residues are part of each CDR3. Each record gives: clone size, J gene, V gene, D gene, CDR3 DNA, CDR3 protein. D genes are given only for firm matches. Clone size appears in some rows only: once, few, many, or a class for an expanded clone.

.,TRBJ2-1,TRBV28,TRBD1,TGTGCCAGCAGTTTGACAGGGTCTGGGAGTGAGCAGTTCTTC,CASSLTGSGSEQFF
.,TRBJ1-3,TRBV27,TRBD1,TGTGCCAGCAGTGAGGGGGCCGGAGGAAACACCATATATTTT,CASSEGAGGNTIYF
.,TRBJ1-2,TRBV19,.,TGTGCCAGTAGTTTGTCTACCTATGGCTACACCTTC,CASSLSTYGYTF
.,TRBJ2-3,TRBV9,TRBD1,TGTGCCAGCAGCGTAGGGGACAGTCCCACGCAGTATTTT,CASSVGDSPTQYF
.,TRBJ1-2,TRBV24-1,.,TGTGCCACCAGTGATTTAGGCAGGGAGGATGGCTACACCTTC,CATSDLGREDGYTF
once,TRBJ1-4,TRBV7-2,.,TGTGCCAGCAGCGCGCCCCAGGGGCCTAATGAAAAACTGTTTTTT,CASSAPQGPNEKLFF
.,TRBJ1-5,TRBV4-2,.,TGTGCCAGCAGCCAAGAAAGAGGAGGGAATCAGCCCCAGCATTTT,CASSQERGGNQPQHF
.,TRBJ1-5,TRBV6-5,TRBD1,TGTGCCAGCAAGGACAGGGGATTCCCGAATCAGCCCCAGCATTTT,CASKDRGFPNQPQHF
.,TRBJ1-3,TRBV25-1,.,TGTGCCAGCAGTGAGGAGGCAACGGGAAACACCATATATTTT,CASSEEATGNTIYF
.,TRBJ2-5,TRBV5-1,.,TGCGCCAGCAGCCCGACCGGCGGAAACCTATTGGAGACCCAGTACTTC,CASSPTGGNLLETQYF
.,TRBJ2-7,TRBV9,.,TGTGCCAGCAGCGAGGCGGGGTCAGAGTTATACGAGCAGTACTTC,CASSEAGSELYEQYF
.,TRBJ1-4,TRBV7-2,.,TGTGCCAGCAGCTTAAGGTCCGGGATTTGGGCAACTAATGAAAAACTGTTTTTT,CASSLRSGIWATNEKLFF
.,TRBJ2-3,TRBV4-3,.,TGCGCCAGCAGCCGATTAGTAAGCACAGATACGCAGTATTTT,CASSRLVSTDTQYF
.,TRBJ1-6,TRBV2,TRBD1,TGTGCCAGCATGCAGGACAGGGGCAATTCACCCCTCCACTTT,CASMQDRGNSPLHF
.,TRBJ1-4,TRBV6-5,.,TGTGCCAGCAGGTTCTCCGGGTCCCCGAGGGAAAAACTGTTTTTT,CASRFSGSPREKLFF
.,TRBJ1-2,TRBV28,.,TGTGCCAGCAGTTTAAGTTTAGACTATGGCTACACCTTC,CASSLSLDYGYTF
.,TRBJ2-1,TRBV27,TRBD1,TGTGCCAGCAGCCGAGCGACAGGGAGCTCCTACAATGAGCAGTTCTTC,CASSRATGSSYNEQFF